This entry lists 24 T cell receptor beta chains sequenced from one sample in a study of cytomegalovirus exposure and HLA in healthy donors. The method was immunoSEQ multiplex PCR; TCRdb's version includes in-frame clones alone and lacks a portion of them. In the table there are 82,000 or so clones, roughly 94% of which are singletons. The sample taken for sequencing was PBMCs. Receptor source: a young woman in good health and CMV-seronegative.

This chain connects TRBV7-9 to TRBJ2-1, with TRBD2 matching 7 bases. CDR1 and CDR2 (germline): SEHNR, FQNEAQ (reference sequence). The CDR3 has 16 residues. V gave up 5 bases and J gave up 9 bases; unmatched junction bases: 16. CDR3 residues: CASSPQRGGPLVEQFF. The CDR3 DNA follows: TGTGCCAGCAGCCCCCAGCGGGGAGGTCCCTTGGTTGAGCAGTTCTTC. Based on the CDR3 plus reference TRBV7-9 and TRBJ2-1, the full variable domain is DTGVSQNPRHKITKRGQNVTFRCDPISEHNRLYWYRQTLGQGPEFLTYFQNEAQLEKSRLLSDRFSAERPKGSFSTLEIQRTEQGDSAMYLCASSPQRGGPLVEQFFGPGTRLTVL.

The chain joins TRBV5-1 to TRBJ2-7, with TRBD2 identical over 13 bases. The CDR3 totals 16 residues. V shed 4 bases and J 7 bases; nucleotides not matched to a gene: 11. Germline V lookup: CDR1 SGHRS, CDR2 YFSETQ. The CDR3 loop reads CASSTPGLAGVSEQYF. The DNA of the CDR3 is TGCGCCAGCAGCACCCCTGGACTAGCGGGGGTCTCGGAGCAGTACTTC.

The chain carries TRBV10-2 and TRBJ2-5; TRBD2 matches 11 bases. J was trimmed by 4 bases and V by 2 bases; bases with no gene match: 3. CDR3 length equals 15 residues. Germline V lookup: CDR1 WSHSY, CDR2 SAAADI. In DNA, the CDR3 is TGCGCCAGCAGTGAGACGGGACTAGCGGTAGAGACCCAGTACTTC. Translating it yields CASSETGLAVETQYF.

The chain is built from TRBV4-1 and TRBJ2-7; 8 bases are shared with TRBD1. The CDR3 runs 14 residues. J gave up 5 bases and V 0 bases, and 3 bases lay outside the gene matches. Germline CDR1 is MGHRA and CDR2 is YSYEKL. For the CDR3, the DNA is TGCGCCAGCAGCCAAGAAAACAGGGGGAACGAGCAGTACTTC. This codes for CASSQENRGNEQYF.

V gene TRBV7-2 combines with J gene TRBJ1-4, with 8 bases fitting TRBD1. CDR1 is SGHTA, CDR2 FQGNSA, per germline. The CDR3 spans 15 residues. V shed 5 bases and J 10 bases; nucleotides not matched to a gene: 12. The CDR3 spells CASSPPLGTGGKLFF. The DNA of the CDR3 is TGTGCCAGCAGCCCCCCGCTCGGGACAGGCGGAAAACTGTTTTTT.

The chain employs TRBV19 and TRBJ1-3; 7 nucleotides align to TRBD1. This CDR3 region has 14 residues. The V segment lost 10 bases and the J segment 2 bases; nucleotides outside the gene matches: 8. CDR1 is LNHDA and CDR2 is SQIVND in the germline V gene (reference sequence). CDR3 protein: CATAGGYTGNTIYF. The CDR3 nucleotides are TGTGCCACCGCAGGGGGGTATACTGGAAACACCATATATTTT.

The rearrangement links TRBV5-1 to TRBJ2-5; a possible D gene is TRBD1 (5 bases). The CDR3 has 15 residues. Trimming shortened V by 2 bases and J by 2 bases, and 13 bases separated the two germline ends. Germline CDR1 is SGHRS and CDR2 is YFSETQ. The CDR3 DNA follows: TGCGCCAGCAGCTTCGTTAGGGCAGGGCAAGAGACCCAGTACTTC. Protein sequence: CASSFVRAGQETQYF.

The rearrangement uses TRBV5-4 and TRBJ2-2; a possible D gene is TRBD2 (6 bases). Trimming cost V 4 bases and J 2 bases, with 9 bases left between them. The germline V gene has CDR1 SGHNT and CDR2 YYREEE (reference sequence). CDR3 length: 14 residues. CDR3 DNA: TGTGCCAGCAGCGGGGACTTTAACACCGGGGAGCTGTTTTTT. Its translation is CASSGDFNTGELFF.

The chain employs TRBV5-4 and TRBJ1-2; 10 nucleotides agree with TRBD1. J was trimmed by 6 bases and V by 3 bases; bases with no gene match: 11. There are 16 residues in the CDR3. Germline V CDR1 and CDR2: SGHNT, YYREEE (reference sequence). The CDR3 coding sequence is TGTGCCAGCAGCTCTTTATTTTTCGGGACAGGGGATGGCTACACCTTC. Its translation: CASSSLFFGTGDGYTF.

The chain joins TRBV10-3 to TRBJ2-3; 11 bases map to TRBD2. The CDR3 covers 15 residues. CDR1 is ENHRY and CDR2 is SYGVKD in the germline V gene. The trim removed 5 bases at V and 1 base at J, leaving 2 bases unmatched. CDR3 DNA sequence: TGTGCCATCAGTTCGACTAGCGGGGGCACAGATACGCAGTATTTT. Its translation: CAISSTSGGTDTQYF.

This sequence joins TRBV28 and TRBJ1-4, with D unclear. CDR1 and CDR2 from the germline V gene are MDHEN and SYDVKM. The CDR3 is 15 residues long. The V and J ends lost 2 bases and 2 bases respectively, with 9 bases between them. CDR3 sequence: CASSLLTDTNEKLFF. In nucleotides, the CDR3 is TGTGCCAGCAGTTTACTTACAGATACTAATGAAAAACTGTTTTTT.

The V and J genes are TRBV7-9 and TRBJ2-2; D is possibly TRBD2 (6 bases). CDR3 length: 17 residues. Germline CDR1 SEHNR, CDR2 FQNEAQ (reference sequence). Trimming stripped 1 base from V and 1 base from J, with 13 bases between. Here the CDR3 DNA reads TGTGCCAGCAGCTTAGAGCAGGTAGCGGAGAACACCGGGGAGCTGTTTTTT. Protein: CASSLEQVAENTGELFF.

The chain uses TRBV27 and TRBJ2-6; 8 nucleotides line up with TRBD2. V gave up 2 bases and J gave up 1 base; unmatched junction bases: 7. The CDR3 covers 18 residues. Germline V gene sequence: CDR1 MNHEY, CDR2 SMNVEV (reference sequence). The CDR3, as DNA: TGTGCCAGCAGTTTACGGGAGGGGAGGATTTCTGGGGCCAACGTCCTGACTTTC. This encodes CASSLREGRISGANVLTF.

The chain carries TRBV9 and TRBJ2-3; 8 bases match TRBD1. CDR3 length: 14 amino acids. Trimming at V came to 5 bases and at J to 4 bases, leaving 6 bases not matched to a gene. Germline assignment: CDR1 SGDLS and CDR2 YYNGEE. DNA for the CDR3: TGTGCCAGCAGTCCGGGACAGGTGCCAGATACGCAGTATTTT. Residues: CASSPGQVPDTQYF.

This CDR3 is CASSLKGPRDRGTDTQYF. In DNA form, the CDR3 reads TGTGCCAGCAGCTTAAAAGGACCCCGGGACAGGGGGACAGATACGCAGTATTTT. The chain has TRBV7-9 and TRBJ2-3, with 11 bases that match TRBD1. Germline loops: CDR1 SEHNR, CDR2 FQNEAQ (reference sequence). This CDR3 spans 18 amino acids. Unmatched junction bases numbered 10, after V lost 2 bases and J lost 3 bases.

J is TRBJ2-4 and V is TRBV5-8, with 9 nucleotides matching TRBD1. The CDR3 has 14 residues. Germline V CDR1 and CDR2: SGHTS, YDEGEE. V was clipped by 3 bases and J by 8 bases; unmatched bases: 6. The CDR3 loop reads CASSSQGQGYIQYF. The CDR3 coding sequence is TGTGCCAGCAGCTCACAGGGACAGGGCTACATTCAGTACTTC.

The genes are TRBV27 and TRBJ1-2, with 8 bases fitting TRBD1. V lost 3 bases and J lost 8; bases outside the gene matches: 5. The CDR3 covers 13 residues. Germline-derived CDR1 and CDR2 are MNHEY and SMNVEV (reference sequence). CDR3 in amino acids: CASSFQGAWGYTF. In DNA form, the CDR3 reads TGTGCCAGCAGTTTTCAGGGGGCGTGGGGCTACACCTTC.

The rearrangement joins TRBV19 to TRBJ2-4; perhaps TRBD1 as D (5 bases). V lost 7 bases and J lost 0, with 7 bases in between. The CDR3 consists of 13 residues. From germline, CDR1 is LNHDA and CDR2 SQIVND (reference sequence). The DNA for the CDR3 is TGTGCCAGTAAGGGGCTAGCCAAAAACATTCAGTACTTC. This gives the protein CASKGLAKNIQYF.

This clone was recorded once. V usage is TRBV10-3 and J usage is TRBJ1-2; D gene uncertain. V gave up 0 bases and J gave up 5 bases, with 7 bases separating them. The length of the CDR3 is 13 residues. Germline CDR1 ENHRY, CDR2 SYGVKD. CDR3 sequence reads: CAISESHGYGYTF. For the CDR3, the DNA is TGTGCCATCAGTGAGTCACACGGGTATGGCTACACCTTC.

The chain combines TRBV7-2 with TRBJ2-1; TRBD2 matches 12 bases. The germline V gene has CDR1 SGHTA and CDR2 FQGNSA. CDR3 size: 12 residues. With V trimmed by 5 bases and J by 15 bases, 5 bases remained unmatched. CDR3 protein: CASSPWTSGAFF. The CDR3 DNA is TGTGCCAGCAGCCCTTGGACTAGCGGGGCGTTCTTC.

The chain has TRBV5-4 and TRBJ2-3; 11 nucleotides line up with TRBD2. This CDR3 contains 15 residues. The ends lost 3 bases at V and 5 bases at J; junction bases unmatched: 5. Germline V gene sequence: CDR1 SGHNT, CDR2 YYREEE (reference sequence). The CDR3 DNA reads TGTGCCAGCAGCTCGGGGACTAGCGGTGGAGATACGCAGTATTTT. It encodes CASSSGTSGGDTQYF.

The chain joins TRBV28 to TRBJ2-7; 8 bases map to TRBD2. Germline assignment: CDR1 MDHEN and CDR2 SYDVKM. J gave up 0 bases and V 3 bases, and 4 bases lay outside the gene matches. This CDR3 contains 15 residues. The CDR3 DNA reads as TGTGCCAGCAGTTTCTCAGCGGGAGACTCCTACGAGCAGTACTTC. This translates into CASSFSAGDSYEQYF.

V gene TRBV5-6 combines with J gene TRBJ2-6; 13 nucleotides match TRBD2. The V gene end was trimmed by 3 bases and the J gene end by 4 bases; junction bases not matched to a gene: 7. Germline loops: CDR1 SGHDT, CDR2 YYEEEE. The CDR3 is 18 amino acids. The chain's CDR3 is CASSWGLAGLGGANVLTF. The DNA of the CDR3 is TGTGCCAGCAGCTGGGGACTAGCGGGACTCGGGGGGGCCAACGTCCTGACTTTC.

Here the CDR3 reads CASSTGGSYSNQPQHF. CDR3 bases: TGTGCCAGTAGCACAGGGGGGTCTTATAGCAATCAGCCCCAGCATTTT. V usage is TRBV19 and J usage is TRBJ1-5, with TRBD1 matching over 8 bases. In germline, CDR1 is LNHDA, CDR2 SQIVND (reference sequence). V lost 6 bases, J lost 0 bases, and 7 bases stayed unmatched. The CDR3 sequence is 16 residues long.